Each of the 2 T cell receptor beta chains below was sequenced from the same sample in a study of regulatory T cells in long-lasting Graves disease. Time point meaning: newly diagnosed GD, antithyroid drugs for less than 3 months. With RNA extracted from PBMCs as input, the TCR library was made. Arm-PCR of CDR3 regions and iRepertoire HTBI primers were used to build TCR beta libraries. One entry per CDR3 protein, called by TCRdb with MiXCR from the multiplex PCR reads. The profile shows about half a million distinct CDR3 sequences, 12% of them singletons. These sequences were also reported in another study, on T cells in Graves' hyperthyroidism and ophthalmopathy.

The sample was peripheral blood mononuclear cells (PBMCs), taken at new diagnosis, from a patient treated with antithyroid drugs. The receptor set was obtained from a young woman with Graves disease.

This clonotype was seen a few times. V usage is TRBV6-2 or TRBV6-3 and J usage is TRBJ1-6; D remains unclear. The CDR3 length is 18 residues. Looked up from germline, CDR1 is MNHEY and CDR2 is SVGEGT. The ends were cut back, 2 bases at V and 0 bases at J, with 14 bases in the middle. CDR3 in amino acids: CASSYASAASSYNSPLHF. As DNA, the CDR3 is TGTGCCAGCAGTTACGCCTCAGCCGCGAGCTCCTATAATTCACCCCTCCACTTT.

This clonotype appeared many times. J is TRBJ2-1 and V is TRBV5-1, with D possibly TRBD2 on 5 matching bases. Germline V gene data show CDR1 as SGHRS and CDR2 as YFSETQ. Trimming stripped 5 bases from V and 7 bases from J, with 13 bases between. This CDR3 has 13 residues. The DNA for the CDR3 is TGCGCCAGCAGTCGCAGGACGGGGAATGAGCAGTTCTTC. Its translation is CASSRRTGNEQFF.